Listed here are 8 T cell receptor beta chains from one sample, sequenced in a study of cytomegalovirus exposure and HLA in healthy donors. The PCR had 60 Vbeta and 13 Jbeta primers. TCRdb's copy holds only in-frame clones and misses some; the assay was immunoSEQ multiplex PCR. The sample contains approximately 79,000 clones, more than 60% of which appear only once. What was sequenced was PBMCs. These receptors were collected from a man in his forties in good health and CMV-seronegative.

This rearrangement joins TRBV9 to TRBJ1-1, with 7 bases matching TRBD1. The V gene end was trimmed by 4 bases and the J gene end by 7 bases; junction bases not matched to a gene: 7. This CDR3 has 13 residues. In germline, CDR1 is SGDLS, CDR2 YYNGEE. The CDR3: CASSPSTGVEAFF. The CDR3 DNA reads as TGTGCCAGCAGCCCATCAACAGGGGTTGAAGCTTTCTTT.

This chain joins TRBV11-2 and TRBJ2-2; D is uncertain. CDR3 length: 14 residues. The V and J ends lost 7 bases and 0 bases respectively, with 9 bases between them. Germline V gives CDR1 SGHAT, CDR2 FQNNGV. The CDR3 sequence is CASMGLSNTGELFF. CDR3 in DNA: TGTGCCAGCATGGGCCTATCGAACACCGGGGAGCTGTTTTTT.

This chain links TRBV10-3 with TRBJ2-3; TRBD2 is a possible D gene (5 bases). Germline assignment: CDR1 ENHRY and CDR2 SYGVKD. This CDR3 has 12 residues. V was clipped by 4 bases and J by 7 bases, with 9 bases between them. CDR3: CAISGERNTQYF. CDR3 bases: TGTGCCATCAGTGGGGAGCGGAATACGCAGTATTTT.

This clone was counted a few times. The chain is built from TRBV5-1 and TRBJ1-3; no clear D. Looked up from germline, CDR1 is SGHRS and CDR2 is YFSETQ. V lost 2 bases and J lost 0, with 12 bases in between. This CDR3 comprises 16 residues. CDR3 coding DNA: TGCGCCAGCAGCTTCTTTTCGGTGAGCTCTGGAAACACCATATATTTT. Protein sequence: CASSFFSVSSGNTIYF.

The chain combines TRBV4-1 with TRBJ1-5, with 7 bases aligning to TRBD1. The ends lost 3 bases at V and 6 bases at J; junction bases unmatched: 8. Germline V gene sequence: CDR1 MGHRA, CDR2 YSYEKL. The CDR3 extends over 15 amino acids. The CDR3 nucleotides are TGCGCCAGCAGCCAGCCGACAGGGAGCCCTCAGCCCCAGCATTTT. Its protein product is CASSQPTGSPQPQHF.

This sequence joins TRBV5-4 and TRBJ2-1; no definite D call. With 4 bases removed from V and 0 bases from J, the gap between germline ends came to 11 bases. Germline loops: CDR1 SGHNT, CDR2 YYREEE (reference sequence). This CDR3 is 15 amino acids long. CDR3 sequence reads: CASSPSQNSYNEQFF. In DNA, the CDR3 is TGTGCCAGCAGCCCCTCACAGAACTCCTACAATGAGCAGTTCTTC.

This chain links TRBV4-1 with TRBJ1-5; tentative D call: TRBD1 (6 bases). This CDR3 comprises 17 residues. Germline loops: CDR1 MGHRA, CDR2 YSYEKL. V dropped 3 bases and J dropped 6 bases, with 21 bases sitting between them. DNA of the CDR3: TGCGCCAGCAGCCAGCCTGATGGACAGTTCCGCGGTCAGCCCCAGCATTTT. Translation: CASSQPDGQFRGQPQHF.

The chain couples TRBV5-1 to TRBJ1-1; perhaps TRBD1 as D (5 bases). Germline V CDR1 and CDR2: SGHRS, YFSETQ. The V end lost 0 bases, the J end lost 6 bases, and 15 bases lay between the germline ends. This CDR3 spans 15 amino acids. This chain's CDR3 is CASSLVGGEVAEAFF. The DNA for the CDR3 is TGCGCCAGCAGCTTGGTTGGGGGGGAGGTCGCTGAAGCTTTCTTT.